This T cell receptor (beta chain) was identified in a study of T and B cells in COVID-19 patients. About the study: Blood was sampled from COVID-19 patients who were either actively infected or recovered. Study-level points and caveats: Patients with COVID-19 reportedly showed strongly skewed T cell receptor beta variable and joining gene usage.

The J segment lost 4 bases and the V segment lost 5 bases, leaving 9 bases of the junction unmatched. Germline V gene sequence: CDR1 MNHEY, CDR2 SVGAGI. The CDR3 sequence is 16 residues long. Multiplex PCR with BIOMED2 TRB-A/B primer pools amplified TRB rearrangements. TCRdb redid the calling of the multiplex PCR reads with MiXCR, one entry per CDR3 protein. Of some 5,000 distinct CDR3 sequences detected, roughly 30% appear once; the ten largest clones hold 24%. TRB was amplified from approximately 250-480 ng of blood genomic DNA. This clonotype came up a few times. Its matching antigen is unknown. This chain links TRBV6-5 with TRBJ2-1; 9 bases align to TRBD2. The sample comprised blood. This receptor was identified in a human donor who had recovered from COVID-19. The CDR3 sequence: CASSVDIAGAYNEQFF. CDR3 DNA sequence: TGTGCCAGCAGTGTGGATATAGCGGGAGCTTACAATGAGCAGTTCTTC.